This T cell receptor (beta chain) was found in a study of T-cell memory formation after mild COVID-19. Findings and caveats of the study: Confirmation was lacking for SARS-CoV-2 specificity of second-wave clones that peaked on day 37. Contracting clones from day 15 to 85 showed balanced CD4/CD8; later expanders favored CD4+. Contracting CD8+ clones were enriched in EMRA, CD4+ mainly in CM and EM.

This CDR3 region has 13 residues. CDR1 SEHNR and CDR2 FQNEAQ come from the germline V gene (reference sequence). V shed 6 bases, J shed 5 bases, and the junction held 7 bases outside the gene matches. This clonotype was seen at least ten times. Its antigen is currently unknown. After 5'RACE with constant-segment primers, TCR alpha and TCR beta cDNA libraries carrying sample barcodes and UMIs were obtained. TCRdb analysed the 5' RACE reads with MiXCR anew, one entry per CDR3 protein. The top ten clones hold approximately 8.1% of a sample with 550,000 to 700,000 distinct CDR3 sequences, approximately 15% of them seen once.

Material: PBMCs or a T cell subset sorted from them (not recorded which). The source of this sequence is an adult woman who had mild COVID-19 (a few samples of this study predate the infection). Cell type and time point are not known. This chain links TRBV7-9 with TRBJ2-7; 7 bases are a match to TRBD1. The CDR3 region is CASRRGQAHEQYF. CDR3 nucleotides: TGTGCCAGCAGACGAGGACAGGCCCACGAGCAGTACTTC.